A selection of T cell receptor beta chains follows, all from one sample in a study of T cell responses to AZD1222 COVID-19 vaccine. Profiling relied on immunoSEQ multiplex PCR, and the TCRdb table lists in-frame clones only, not all of them. The table records 150,000 to 200,000 clones, just over 85% of them present only once. The material sequenced was peripheral blood, taken 28 days after the second AZD1222 dose. The receptor set was obtained from an adult who received the AZD1222 COVID-19 vaccine. CDR3s include the opening cysteine and the closing phenylalanine or tryptophan. Each record gives: J gene, CDR3 length, clone size, V gene, D gene, CDR3 DNA, CDR3 protein. The D gene is left open where the match is weak. Size tells how often a clone was seen (once, few, many) or the class of an expanded clone, and some rows leave it out.

TRBJ1-2 14 - TRBV5-6 TRBD1 TGTGCCAGCAGCTCCGACAGGGAAAGAGCGGGCTACACCTTC CASSSDRERAGYTF
TRBJ1-3 14 - TRBV2 TRBD1 TGTGCCAGCAGTCACGGACAGGAGCAAAACACCATATATTTT CASSHGQEQNTIYF
TRBJ1-3 14 - TRBV7-2 - TGTGCCAGCAGCCGCAGCGGGACTGTAAACACCATATATTTT CASSRSGTVNTIYF
TRBJ1-1 13 - TRBV19 - TGTGCCAGTAGTATGACAGAGAACACTGAAGCTTTCTTT CASSMTENTEAFF
TRBJ1-4 18 - TRBV3-1/TRBV3-2 TRBD1 TGTGCCAGCAGCCAAGATTTAAGGACAGGGGCAACTAATGAAAAACTGTTTTTT CASSQDLRTGATNEKLFF
TRBJ2-7 14 - TRBV9 TRBD1 TGTGCCAGCAGCGTTGTCCAGGGGGCTGGTGAGCAGTACTTC CASSVVQGAGEQYF
TRBJ1-6 15 - TRBV7-3 - TGTGCCAGCAGCTTAGGGGCCAGAGGCAATTCACCCCTCCACTTT CASSLGARGNSPLHF
TRBJ1-6 15 - TRBV13 - TGTGCCAGCAGCTTCGGACAACCAGGTCGTTCACCCCTCCACTTT CASSFGQPGRSPLHF
TRBJ1-1 12 - TRBV30 - TGTGCCTGGAGCCGGGACTATACTGAAGCTTTCTTT CAWSRDYTEAFF
TRBJ2-2 16 - TRBV3-1/TRBV3-2 TRBD1 TGTGCCAGCAGCCACCCCGGACAGGGGGGTGGCGGGGAGCTGTTTTTT CASSHPGQGGGGELFF
TRBJ1-1 14 - TRBV5-1 - TGCGCCAGCACCGCGACAGTAGGTAACACTGAAGCTTTCTTT CASTATVGNTEAFF
TRBJ1-5 16 - TRBV6-4 - TGTGCCAGCAGTGGGGTGGACATTCGAGGCAATCAGCCCCAGCATTTT CASSGVDIRGNQPQHF
TRBJ2-3 13 - TRBV6-5 - TGTGCCAGCAGTTACGACGCCACAGATACGCAGTATTTT CASSYDATDTQYF
TRBJ2-7 15 - TRBV9 TRBD1 TGTGCCAGCAGCGTGGGGCTGCAGGGGGCTTACGAGCAGTACTTC CASSVGLQGAYEQYF
TRBJ1-3 14 - TRBV30 TRBD1 TGTGCCTTGGAGGACAGGAACTCTGGAAACACCATATATTTT CALEDRNSGNTIYF
TRBJ1-2 13 few TRBV7-9 - TGTGCCAGCAGTTTGTCTCCTTTAGGAGGCTACACCTTC CASSLSPLGGYTF
TRBJ2-1 15 - TRBV6-5 TRBD2 TGTGCCAGCAGGAGTATAGCGGGGGGGTACAATGAGCAGTTCTTC CASRSIAGGYNEQFF
TRBJ1-5 15 - TRBV2 - TGTGCCAGCAGTCCAGGGCTTGGCGGAATGGATCCCCAGCATTTT CASSPGLGGMDPQHF
TRBJ2-7 13 - TRBV27 TRBD1 TGTGCCAGCAGCAGAGACAGGGGATACGAGCAGTACTTC CASSRDRGYEQYF
TRBJ2-2 12 - TRBV13 - TGTGCCAGCAGCCGCACCACCGGGGAGCTGTTTTTT CASSRTTGELFF
TRBJ1-1 12 - TRBV12-5 - TGTGCTAGTGGTTCCCTAGACACTGAAGCTTTCTTT CASGSLDTEAFF
TRBJ1-6 15 once TRBV5-8 - TGTGCCAGCAGCTTGGCGGCAGGGGCTAATTCACCCCTCCACTTT CASSLAAGANSPLHF
TRBJ2-2 15 - TRBV5-4 - TGTGCCAGCAGCTGGGACTCAGCGAACACCGGGGAGCTGTTTTTT CASSWDSANTGELFF
TRBJ2-3 17 - TRBV5-1 TRBD1 TGCGCCAGCAGCTTGGAAGGACAGGGAGGAGGCACAGATACGCAGTATTTT CASSLEGQGGGTDTQYF
TRBJ1-6 15 - TRBV5-1 - TGCGCCAGCAGCTTGAGGGGATCTGGAGATTCACCCCTCCACTTT CASSLRGSGDSPLHF
TRBJ1-5 15 - TRBV24-1 - TGTGCCACCAGTGACCCCTCCCAGGGAAATCAGCCCCAGCATTTT CATSDPSQGNQPQHF
TRBJ2-1 18 - TRBV2 TRBD2 TGTGCCAGCAGTGGGTTGAATACTTACGCGGGGGGGTACAATGAGCAGTTCTTC CASSGLNTYAGGYNEQFF
TRBJ2-3 14 once TRBV29-1 TRBD2 TGCAGCGTTGAATGGCTAGCGGGGGGTTGGACGCAGTATTTT CSVEWLAGGWTQYF
TRBJ1-2 15 once TRBV28 - TGTGCCAGCAGCTCTCCGAGGGGGTCGGACTATGGCTACACCTTC CASSSPRGSDYGYTF
TRBJ2-7 13 - TRBV12-3/TRBV12-4 TRBD2 TGTGCCAGCAGTTTGATTAGCGGGGGCGAGCAGTACTTC CASSLISGGEQYF
TRBJ2-4 16 - TRBV5-6 - TGTGCCAGCAGCTCCCCTACCCGTGGAGCCAAAAACATTCAGTACTTC CASSSPTRGAKNIQYF
TRBJ1-1 15 - TRBV18 TRBD1 TGTGCCAGCTCACAAAACCGGGACAGGTCCACTGAAGCTTTCTTT CASSQNRDRSTEAFF
TRBJ2-7 11 - TRBV20-1 - TGCAGTGCTAGGCCTAAGGACGAGCAGTACTTC CSARPKDEQYF